The 5 T cell receptor beta chains below come from one sample, sequenced in a study of blood T cell repertoires in COVID-19. Assay: immunoSEQ multiplex PCR; the TCRdb copy retains only in-frame clones and omits some. The sample holds around 180,000 clones; under 85% are singletons and the top ten take 9.8%. The sequenced material came from peripheral blood. The receptors stem from a woman of 80 years or more with acute or convalescent COVID-19.

The J gene is TRBJ1-3, the V gene TRBV6-5; no firm D call. The V end was cut by 6 bases, the J end by 0 bases, with 6 bases between. The CDR3 is 13 residues long. Germline V gene lookup returns CDR1 MNHEY and CDR2 SVGAGI. The CDR3, as DNA: TGTGCCAGCAGACAGCTCTCTGGAAACACCATATATTTT. It yields the protein CASRQLSGNTIYF.

This rearrangement joins TRBV5-3 to TRBJ1-2; the D gene is possibly TRBD1 (5 bases). TRBV5-3 qualifies as an ORF whose function is uncertain. The CDR3 covers 13 residues. Trimming left V 3 bases short and J 6 bases short, with 12 bases between. The CDR3 loop is CARSSSGKHGYTF. The CDR3 DNA reads as TGTGCCAGAAGCTCCTCAGGGAAGCATGGCTACACCTTC.

DNA of the CDR3: TGCAGCGTTGATGCGCCAGGCCGAGGCTACACCTTC. It translates to CSVDAPGRGYTF. The rearrangement uses TRBV29-1 and TRBJ1-2; no clear D. CDR1 and CDR2 from the germline V gene are SQVTM and ANQGSEA. Trimming cost V 3 bases and J 8 bases, with 13 bases left between them. CDR3 size: 12 residues.

This sequence joins TRBV28 and TRBJ2-7; 7 nucleotides line up with TRBD1. From germline, CDR1 is MDHEN and CDR2 SYDVKM. The CDR3 spans 16 residues. Germline trimming cut 6 bases from V and 0 bases from J; bases unmatched to any gene: 11. The CDR3 loop reads CASRPGQTTSSYEQYF. The CDR3 nucleotides read TGTGCCAGCAGGCCGGGACAGACTACGAGCTCCTACGAGCAGTACTTC.

This clone has just one count. This chain uses TRBV5-1 with TRBJ1-2, with D maybe TRBD1 (6 bases). V lost 0 bases to trimming and J lost 4 bases, with 16 bases between them. This CDR3 region has 16 residues. Germline V gives CDR1 SGHRS, CDR2 YFSETQ. CDR3 residues: CASSLGRGRTIYGYTF. The CDR3 bases are TGCGCCAGCAGCTTGGGGCGGGGGCGAACTATCTATGGCTACACCTTC.